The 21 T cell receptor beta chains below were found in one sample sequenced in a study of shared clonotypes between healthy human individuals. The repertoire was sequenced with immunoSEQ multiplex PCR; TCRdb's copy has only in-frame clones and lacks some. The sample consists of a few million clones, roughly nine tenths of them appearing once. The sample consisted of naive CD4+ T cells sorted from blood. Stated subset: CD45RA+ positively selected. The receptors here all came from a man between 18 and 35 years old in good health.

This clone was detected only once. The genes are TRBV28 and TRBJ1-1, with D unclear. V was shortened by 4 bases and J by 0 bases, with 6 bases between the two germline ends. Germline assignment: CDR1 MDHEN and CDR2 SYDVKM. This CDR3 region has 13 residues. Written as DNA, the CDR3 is TGTGCCAGCAGTTCAAACTTGAACACTGAAGCTTTCTTT. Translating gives CASSSNLNTEAFF.

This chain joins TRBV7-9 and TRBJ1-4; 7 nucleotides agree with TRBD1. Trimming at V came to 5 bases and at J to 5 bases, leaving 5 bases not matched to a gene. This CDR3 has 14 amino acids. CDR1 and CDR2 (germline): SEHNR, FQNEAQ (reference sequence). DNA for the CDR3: TGTGCCAGCAGCGACAGGGCCATAAATGAAAAACTGTTTTTT. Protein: CASSDRAINEKLFF. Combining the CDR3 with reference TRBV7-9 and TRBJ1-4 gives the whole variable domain DTGVSQNPRHKITKRGQNVTFRCDPISEHNRLYWYRQTLGQGPEFLTYFQNEAQLEKSRLLSDRFSAERPKGSFSTLEIQRTEQGDSAMYLCASSDRAINEKLFFGSGTQLSVL.

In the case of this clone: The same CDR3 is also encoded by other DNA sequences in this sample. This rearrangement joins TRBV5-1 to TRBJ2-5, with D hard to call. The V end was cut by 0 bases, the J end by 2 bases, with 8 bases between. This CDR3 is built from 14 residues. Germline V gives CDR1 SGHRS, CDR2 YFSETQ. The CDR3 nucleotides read TGCGCCAGCAGCTTGGAGAGAATTCAAGAGACCCAGTACTTC. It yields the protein CASSLERIQETQYF.

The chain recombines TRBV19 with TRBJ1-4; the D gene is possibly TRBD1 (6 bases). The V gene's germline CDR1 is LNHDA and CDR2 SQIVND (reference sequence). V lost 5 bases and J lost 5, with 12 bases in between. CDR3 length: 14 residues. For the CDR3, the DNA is TGTGCCAGTAGTCCCGGACAGCTAAATGAAAAACTGTTTTTT. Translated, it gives CASSPGQLNEKLFF.

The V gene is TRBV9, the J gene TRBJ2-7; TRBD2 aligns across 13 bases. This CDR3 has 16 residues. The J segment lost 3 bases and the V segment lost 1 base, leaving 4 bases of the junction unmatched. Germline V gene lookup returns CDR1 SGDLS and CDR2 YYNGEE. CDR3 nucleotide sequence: TGTGCCAGCAGCGTACTAGGGACTAGCGGGGTCTACGAGCAGTACTTC. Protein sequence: CASSVLGTSGVYEQYF.

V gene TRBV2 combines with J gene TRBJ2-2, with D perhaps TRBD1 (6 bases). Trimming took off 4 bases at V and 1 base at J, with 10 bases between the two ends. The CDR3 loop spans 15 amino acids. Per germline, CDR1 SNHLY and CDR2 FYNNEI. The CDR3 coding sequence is TGTGCCAGCAGTGTTCCGGGACAGAACACCGGGGAGCTGTTTTTT. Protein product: CASSVPGQNTGELFF.

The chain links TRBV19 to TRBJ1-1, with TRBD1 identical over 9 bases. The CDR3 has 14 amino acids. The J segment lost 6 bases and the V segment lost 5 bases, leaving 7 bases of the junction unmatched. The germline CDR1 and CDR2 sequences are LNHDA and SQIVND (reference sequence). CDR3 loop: CASSGDRANPEAFF. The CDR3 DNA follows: TGTGCCAGTAGTGGGGACAGGGCAAACCCTGAAGCTTTCTTT.

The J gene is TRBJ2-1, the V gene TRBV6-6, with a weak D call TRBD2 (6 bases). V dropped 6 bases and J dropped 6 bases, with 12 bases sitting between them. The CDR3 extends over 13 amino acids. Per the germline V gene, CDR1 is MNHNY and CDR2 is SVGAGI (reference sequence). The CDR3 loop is CASSGGSSNEQFF. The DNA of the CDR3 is TGTGCCAGCAGCGGGGGAAGTAGCAATGAGCAGTTCTTC.

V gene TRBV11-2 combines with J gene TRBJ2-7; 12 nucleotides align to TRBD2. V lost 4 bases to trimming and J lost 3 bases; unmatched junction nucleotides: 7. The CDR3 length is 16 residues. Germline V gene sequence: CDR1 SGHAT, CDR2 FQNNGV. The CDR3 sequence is CASSSTASGGGYEQYF. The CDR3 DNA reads TGTGCCAGCAGCTCAACGGCTAGCGGGGGGGGCTACGAGCAGTACTTC.

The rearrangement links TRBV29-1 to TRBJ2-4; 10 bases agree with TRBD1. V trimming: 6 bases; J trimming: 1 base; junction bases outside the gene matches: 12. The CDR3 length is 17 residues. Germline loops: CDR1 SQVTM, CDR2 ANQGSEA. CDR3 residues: CSVTGQGYFGAKNIQYF. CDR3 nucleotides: TGCAGCGTGACGGGACAGGGGTATTTTGGGGCCAAAAACATTCAGTACTTC.

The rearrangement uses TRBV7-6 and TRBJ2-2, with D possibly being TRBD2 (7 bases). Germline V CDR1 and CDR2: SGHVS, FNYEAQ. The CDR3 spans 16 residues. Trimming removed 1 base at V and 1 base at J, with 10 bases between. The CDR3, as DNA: TGTGCCAGCAGCTTAGACGGGGGGCTGAACACCGGGGAGCTGTTTTTT. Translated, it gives CASSLDGGLNTGELFF.

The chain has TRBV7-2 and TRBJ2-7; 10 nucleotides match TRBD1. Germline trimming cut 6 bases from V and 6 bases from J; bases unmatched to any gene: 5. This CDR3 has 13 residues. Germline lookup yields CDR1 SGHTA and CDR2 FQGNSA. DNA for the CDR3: TGTGCCAGCAGAAAGACAGGGGGCAGCGAGCAGTACTTC. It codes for CASRKTGGSEQYF. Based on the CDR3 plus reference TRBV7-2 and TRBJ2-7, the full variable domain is GAGVSQSPSNKVTEKGKDVELRCDPISGHTALYWYRQSLGQGLEFLIYFQGNSAPDKSGLPSDRFSAERTGGSVSTLTIQRTQQEDSAVYLCASRKTGGSEQYFGPGTRLTVT.

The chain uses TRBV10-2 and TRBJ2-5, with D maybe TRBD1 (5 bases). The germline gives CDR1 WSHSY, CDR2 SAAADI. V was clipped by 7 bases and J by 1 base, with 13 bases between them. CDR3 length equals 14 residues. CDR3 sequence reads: CASTAQGFQETQYF. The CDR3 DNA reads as TGCGCCAGCACCGCCCAGGGTTTCCAAGAGACCCAGTACTTC.

The CDR3 region has the DNA TGCGCCAGCAGCTTGGGACTGGAGAATACGCAGTATTTT. This translates into CASSLGLENTQYF. The V call is TRBV5-1, the J call TRBJ2-3, with unresolved D. The CDR3 loop spans 13 amino acids. Germline CDR1 is SGHRS and CDR2 is YFSETQ. Trimming pared 0 bases from V and 7 bases from J, leaving 9 bases between.

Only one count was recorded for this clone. The CDR3 is CASRLGTKAYNEQFF. The CDR3 coding sequence is TGTGCCAGCAGGCTCGGGACAAAGGCCTACAATGAGCAGTTCTTC. The chain is built from TRBV6-5 and TRBJ2-1; D might be TRBD1 (6 bases). Germline V gene lookup returns CDR1 MNHEY and CDR2 SVGAGI. Trimming left V 6 bases short and J 2 bases short, with 14 bases between. The CDR3 length is 15 residues.

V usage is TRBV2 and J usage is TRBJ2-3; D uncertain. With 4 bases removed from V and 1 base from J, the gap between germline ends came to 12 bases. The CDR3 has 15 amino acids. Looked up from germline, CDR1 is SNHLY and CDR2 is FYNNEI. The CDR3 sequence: CASSGAGLGTDTQYF. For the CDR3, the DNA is TGTGCCAGCAGTGGTGCAGGCCTAGGCACAGATACGCAGTATTTT.

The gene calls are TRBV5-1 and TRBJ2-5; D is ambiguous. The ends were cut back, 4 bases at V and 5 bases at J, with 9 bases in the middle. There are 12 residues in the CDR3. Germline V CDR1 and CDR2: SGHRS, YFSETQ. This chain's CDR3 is CASSRWGETQYF. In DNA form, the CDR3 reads TGCGCCAGCAGCCGGTGGGGTGAGACCCAGTACTTC.

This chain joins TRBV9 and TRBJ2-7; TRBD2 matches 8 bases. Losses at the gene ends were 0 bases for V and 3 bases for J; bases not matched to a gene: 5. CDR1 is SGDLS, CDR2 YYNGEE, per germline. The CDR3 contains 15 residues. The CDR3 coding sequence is TGTGCCAGCAGCGTAGAGGTAGCGGGGAACTACGAGCAGTACTTC. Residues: CASSVEVAGNYEQYF.

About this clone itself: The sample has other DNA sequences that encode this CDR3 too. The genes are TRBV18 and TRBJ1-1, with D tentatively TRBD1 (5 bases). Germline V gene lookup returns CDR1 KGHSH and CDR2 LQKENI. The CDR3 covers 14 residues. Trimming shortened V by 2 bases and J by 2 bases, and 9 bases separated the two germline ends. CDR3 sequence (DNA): TGTGCCAGCTCACCATTGCAGGGCAACACTGAAGCTTTCTTT. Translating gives CASSPLQGNTEAFF. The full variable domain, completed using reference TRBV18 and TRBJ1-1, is NAGVMQNPRHLVRRRGQEARLRCSPMKGHSHVYWYRQLPEEGLKFMVYLQKENIIDESGMPKERFSAEFPKEGPSILRIQQVVRGDSAAYFCASSPLQGNTEAFFGQGTRLTVV.

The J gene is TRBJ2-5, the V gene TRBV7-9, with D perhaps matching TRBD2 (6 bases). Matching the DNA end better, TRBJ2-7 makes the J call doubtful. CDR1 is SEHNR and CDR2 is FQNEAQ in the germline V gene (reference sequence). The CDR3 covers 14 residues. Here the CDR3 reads CASSHSGASYEQYF. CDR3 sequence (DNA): TGTGCCAGCAGCCATAGCGGAGCCTCCTACGAGCAGTACTTC.

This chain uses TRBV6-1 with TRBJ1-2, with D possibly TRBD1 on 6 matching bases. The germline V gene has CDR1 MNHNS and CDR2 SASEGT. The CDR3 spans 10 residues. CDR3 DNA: TGTCCGGACAGCCTCTATGGCTACACCTTC. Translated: CPDSLYGYTF.